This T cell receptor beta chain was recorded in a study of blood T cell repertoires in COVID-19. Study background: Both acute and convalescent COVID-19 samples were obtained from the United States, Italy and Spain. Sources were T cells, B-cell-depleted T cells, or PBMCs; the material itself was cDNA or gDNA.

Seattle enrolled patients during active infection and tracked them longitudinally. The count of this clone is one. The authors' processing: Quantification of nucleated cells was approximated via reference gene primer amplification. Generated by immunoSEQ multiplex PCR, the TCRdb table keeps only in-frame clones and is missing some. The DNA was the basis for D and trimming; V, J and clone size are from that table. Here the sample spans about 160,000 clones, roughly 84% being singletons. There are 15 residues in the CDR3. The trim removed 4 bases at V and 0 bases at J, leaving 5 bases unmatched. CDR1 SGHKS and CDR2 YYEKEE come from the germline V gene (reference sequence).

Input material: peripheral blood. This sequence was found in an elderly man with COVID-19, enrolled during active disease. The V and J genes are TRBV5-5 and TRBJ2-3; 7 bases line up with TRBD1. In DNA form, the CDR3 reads TGTGCCAGCAGCCAGGGACAGACTAGCACAGATACGCAGTATTTT. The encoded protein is CASSQGQTSTDTQYF.